These 7 T cell receptor beta chains originate from one sample sequenced in a study of cytomegalovirus exposure and HLA in healthy donors. Primers included in the PCR were 60 Vbeta and 13 Jbeta primers. Measured with immunoSEQ multiplex PCR; TCRdb has only the in-frame clones, and not every one. The sample consists of approximately 150,000 clones, roughly 80% of them appearing once. Sequencing was done on a sample of PBMCs. All receptors come from a woman in her forties in good health and CMV-seronegative.

The chain employs TRBV29-1 and TRBJ1-1; D is possibly TRBD1 (6 bases). This CDR3 has 13 residues. Trimming removed 6 bases at V and 5 bases at J, with 16 bases between. Germline CDR1 and CDR2: SQVTM and ANQGSEA. The CDR3 is CSVGGQFRTEAFF. In nucleotides, the CDR3 is TGCAGCGTGGGCGGACAGTTTAGAACTGAAGCTTTCTTT.

This chain links TRBV2 with TRBJ2-1, with TRBD2 as a possible D gene (5 bases). V lost 2 bases, J lost 3 bases, and 17 bases lay in between. The CDR3 is 17 amino acids. The germline V gene has CDR1 SNHLY and CDR2 FYNNEI. The CDR3 nucleotides read TGTGCCAGCAGTGAAATTTCCGAGGAGGTCCGCTACAATGAGCAGTTCTTC. It codes for CASSEISEEVRYNEQFF.

The CDR3 DNA reads TGTGCCAGACCTAAGACAGCATATAATGAAAAACTGTTTTTT. Translated, it gives CARPKTAYNEKLFF. This chain links TRBV6-4 with TRBJ1-4; D might be TRBD1 (5 bases). This CDR3 contains 14 residues. CDR1 MRHNA and CDR2 SNTAGT come from the germline V gene. Trimming removed 9 bases at V and 4 bases at J, with 15 bases between.

The chain carries TRBV19 and TRBJ1-5; a weak D match, TRBD1 (6 bases). The germline V gene encodes CDR1 LNHDA and CDR2 SQIVND (reference sequence). This CDR3 is 13 amino acids long. V was trimmed by 7 bases and J by 6 bases, leaving 13 bases between them. CDR3 residues: CASTPQGSQPQHF. The DNA of the CDR3 is TGTGCCAGTACCCCGCAGGGGAGTCAGCCCCAGCATTTT.

This chain connects TRBV7-2 to TRBJ2-7; 8 nucleotides line up with TRBD1. Looked up from germline, CDR1 is SGHTA and CDR2 is FQGNSA. This CDR3 spans 14 amino acids. V shed 4 bases, J shed 4 bases, and the junction held 6 bases outside the gene matches. In nucleotides, the CDR3 is TGTGCCAGCAGCTCACGACAGGGGACGTACGAGCAGTACTTC. Its translation: CASSSRQGTYEQYF.

This chain joins TRBV5-4 and TRBJ2-3; no reliable D call. The CDR3 extends over 15 amino acids. Trimming cost V 1 base and J 1 base, with 10 bases left between them. Germline CDR1 SGHNT, CDR2 YYREEE (reference sequence). The CDR3: CASSLSHAGTDTQYF. For the CDR3, the DNA is TGTGCCAGCAGCTTGTCGCATGCGGGCACAGATACGCAGTATTTT.

In nucleotides, the CDR3 is TGTGCCAGTAGAGTATCCGAGACAGGGGTTAGGCCTAATGAAAAACTGTTTTTT. Its protein product is CASRVSETGVRPNEKLFF. The genes are TRBV19 and TRBJ1-4; TRBD1 aligns across 8 bases. The CDR3 extends over 18 amino acids. V lost 6 bases to trimming and J lost 3 bases; unmatched junction nucleotides: 15. The germline V gene has CDR1 LNHDA and CDR2 SQIVND (reference sequence).